The clone carrying this TCR beta chain has only a few counts. Its matching antigen is unknown. This specimen belongs to a study of blood T cells in healthy people across ages. Findings of the study overall: Since the PBMCs were unsorted, naive and antigen-experienced cells could not be conclusively compared. Older age went with lower TCR beta diversity per million T cells, in a roughly linear way.

A second PCR of about 6 to 12 cycles used a sample-barcoded 5' primer and a J-beta primer mix. One entry per CDR3 protein results from TCRdb running MiXCR on the 5' RACE reads. The sample consists of more than 650,000 distinct CDR3 sequences, 20% to 30% of them appearing once. Unmatched junction bases numbered 6, after V lost 5 bases and J lost 5 bases. The germline V gene encodes CDR1 DFQATT and CDR2 SNEGSKA (reference sequence). The CDR3 totals 14 residues. This sample also appeared in a second study, on T cells of mothers and their children. From that report: For the second PCR, the M1S primer put in sample barcodes and 2-4 random nucleotides.

The clonotype was recovered from a boy aged 10-17 years in good health. This chain connects TRBV20-1 to TRBJ2-5; 12 positions match TRBD2. The sequenced sample was blood. The CDR3 nucleotides read TGCAGTGCTTCTAGCGGGGGGGCCCCGGAGACCCAGTACTTC. Translated: CSASSGGAPETQYF.